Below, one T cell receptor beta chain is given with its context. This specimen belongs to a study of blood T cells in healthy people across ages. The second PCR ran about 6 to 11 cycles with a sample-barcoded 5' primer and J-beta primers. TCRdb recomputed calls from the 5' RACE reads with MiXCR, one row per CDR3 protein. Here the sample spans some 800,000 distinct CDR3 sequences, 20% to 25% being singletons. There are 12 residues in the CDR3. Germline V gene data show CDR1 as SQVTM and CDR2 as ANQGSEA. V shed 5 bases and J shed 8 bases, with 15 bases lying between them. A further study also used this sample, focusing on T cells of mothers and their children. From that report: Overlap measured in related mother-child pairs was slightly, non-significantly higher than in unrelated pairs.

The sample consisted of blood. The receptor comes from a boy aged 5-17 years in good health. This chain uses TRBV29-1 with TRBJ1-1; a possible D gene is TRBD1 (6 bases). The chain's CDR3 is CSVLEMQGEAFF. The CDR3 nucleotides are TGCAGCGTTCTTGAAATGCAGGGGGAAGCTTTCTTT.